This T cell receptor beta chain stems from a study of T cell responses to AZD1222 COVID-19 vaccine. Findings and limits, study-wide: Baseline testing showed seropositivity in only a handful of AZD1222 recipients. Sampling that yielded the repertoires occurred only after the peak T cell response. The donors showed a predominance of white British ancestry and of females, with possible underestimation of clonal diversity. Spike-specific TCR breadth and depth rose after two AZD1222 doses.

Looked up from germline, CDR1 is SNHLY and CDR2 is FYNNEI. The V and J ends lost 2 bases and 6 bases, in that order; junction bases with no gene match: 3. This CDR3 contains 13 residues. Produced via immunoSEQ multiplex PCR; TCRdb's table is partial and in-frame only. The table has around 150,000 clones, roughly 90% seen once; the top ten hold roughly 4.3%. With regard to this clone: The antigen is not known.

The TCR originated in an adult who received the AZD1222 COVID-19 vaccine. The material was peripheral blood, obtained 28 days after the second AZD1222 dose. The chain employs TRBV2 and TRBJ2-7; 8 bases are shared with TRBD1. The CDR3 loop reads CASSEQGAGEQYF. CDR3 nucleotides: TGTGCCAGCAGTGAACAGGGGGCAGGCGAGCAGTACTTC.